The 15 T cell receptor beta chains listed next were all sequenced from one sample in a study of immune heterogeneity within non-small cell lung tumors. It was a multiplex PCR that amplified TCR beta CDR3, with 32 V and 13 J primers. A single record per CDR3 protein comes from TCRdb applying MiXCR to the multiplex PCR reads. The sample contains fewer than 7,500 distinct CDR3 sequences, approximately 23% of which appear only once. Bulk tumor genomic DNA (about 590 ng per sample) served as template. Multiple biopsies spaced far apart were taken from each primary tumor during surgery. Patients went through curative surgery, and their non-small cell lung cancer was untreated and newly diagnosed. The sequencing sample was made of lung tumor tissue. The source of these receptors is a man aged 55 to 70 with non-small cell lung cancer.

The table lists this clonotype with many counts. The V gene is TRBV12-3 or TRBV12-4, the J gene TRBJ1-1; 7 bases are a match to TRBD1. Trimming took 4 bases from V and 1 from J; bases not matched to a gene: 6. The CDR3 is 15 residues long. The CDR3 DNA reads TGTGCCAGCAGTTCGCGGACAGGTTGGAACACTGAAGCTTTCTTT. This sequence encodes CASSSRTGWNTEAFF.

Relative to its sample, this clonotype is medium-sized (0.01 to 0.1%). This rearrangement joins TRBV7-8 to TRBJ2-7, with D tentatively TRBD1 or TRBD2 (6 bases each). V lost 2 bases and J 1 base, leaving 21 bases between the germline ends. Germline V lookup: CDR1 SGHVS, CDR2 FQNEAQ. The CDR3 consists of 18 residues. The CDR3 spells CASSLSLGGLRKSYEQYF. CDR3 DNA sequence: TGTGCCAGCAGCTTAAGTCTAGGGGGACTCCGAAAATCCTACGAGCAGTACTTC.

This chain connects TRBV3-1 to TRBJ1-5; 10 bases map to TRBD1. This CDR3 has 19 amino acids. Germline V gene lookup returns CDR1 LGHDT and CDR2 YNNKEL (reference sequence). V dropped 0 bases and J dropped 12; count of bases not matched to a gene: 20. In nucleotides, the CDR3 is TGTGCCAGCAGCCAAGATCCGAGGACAGGGGGATGTATAGCAATCAGCCAGCATTTT. This sequence encodes CASSQDPRTGGCIAISQHF.

As concerns this clonotype: A clone one base away is much larger, so this may be a read error. Because it lacks the conserved phenylalanine or tryptophan at the end, this CDR3 is likely a read error. The genes are TRBV2 and TRBJ1-5, with 7 bases fitting TRBD1. V lost 3 bases, J lost 2 bases, and 7 bases stayed unmatched. The CDR3 loop spans 16 amino acids. Germline lookup yields CDR1 SNHLY and CDR2 FYNNEI. CDR3 nucleotide sequence: TGTGCCAGCAGTGACCCACAGGGGTTTGGCAATCAGCCCCAGCATGTT. It specifies CASSDPQGFGNQPQHV.

Within the sample, this clonotype is medium-sized. V and J are TRBV10-2 and TRBJ2-7, with unresolved D. V was pared by 2 bases and J by 11 bases, with 13 bases between. From germline, CDR1 is WSHSY and CDR2 SAAADI. The CDR3 consists of 12 residues. The CDR3 coding sequence is TGCGCCAGCAGTGAGGCGGCAGGCATTGAGTACTTC. Amino acids: CASSEAAGIEYF.

Of note for this clonotype: A much larger clone is a single base away; this may be a read error. The chain links TRBV10-1 to TRBJ2-1; D may match TRBD1 or TRBD2 (5 bases each). The CDR3 totals 13 residues. Germline assignment: CDR1 WNHNN and CDR2 SYGVQD (reference sequence). The CDR3 protein is CAGSWDENNEQFF. The CDR3 DNA sequence: TGCGCCGGCAGCTGGGACGAGAACAATGAGCAGTTCTTC.

This clonotype was recorded many times. The J gene is TRBJ1-2, the V gene TRBV5-6; 7 bases fit TRBD1. Germline V gives CDR1 SGHDT, CDR2 YYEEEE. The CDR3 has 13 residues. Germline trimming cut 4 bases from V and 7 bases from J; bases unmatched to any gene: 7. The CDR3 region is CASSLEGAGGYTF. The CDR3 coding sequence is TGTGCCAGCAGCCTGGAGGGGGCTGGTGGCTACACCTTC.

This clonotype ranks as medium-sized (0.01 to 0.1%). The chain uses TRBV12-3 or TRBV12-4 and TRBJ1-6; tentative D call: TRBD1 (5 bases). The germline V and J ends were trimmed by 6 bases and 13 bases, with 16 bases remaining between them. The CDR3 is made up of 13 amino acids. The CDR3 region has the DNA TGTGCCAGCAGCTCGATAGGGGTGGGGCCCCTCCACTTT. Translating gives CASSSIGVGPLHF.

This clonotype was seen a single time. A clone one base away is much larger, so this may be a read error. The chain carries TRBV5-1 and TRBJ2-1, with 7 bases matching TRBD2. V trimming: 5 bases; J trimming: 5 bases; junction bases outside the gene matches: 10. The germline CDR1 and CDR2 sequences are SGHRS and YFSETQ. This CDR3 is built from 15 residues. This chain's CDR3 is CASSIDGRVHNEQFF. The CDR3 DNA is TGCGCCAGCAGTATCGATGGGAGGGTCCACAATGAGCAGTTCTTC. Together with reference TRBV5-1 and TRBJ2-1, the CDR3 gives the full variable domain: KAGVTQTPRYLIKTRGQQVTLSCSPISGHRSVSWYQQTPGQGLQFLFEYFSETQRNKGNFPGRFSGRQFSNSRSEMNVSTLELGDSALYLCASSIDGRVHNEQFFGPGTRLTVL.

By share, this clonotype ranks as medium-sized (0.01 to 0.1%). The rearrangement uses TRBV7-2 and TRBJ2-7, with TRBD2 matching 11 bases. The CDR3 sequence is 15 residues long. V was pared by 5 bases and J by 3 bases, with 6 bases of the junction left unmatched. Per germline, CDR1 SGHTA and CDR2 FQGNSA. Here the CDR3 DNA reads TGTGCCAGCAGCCCCGGACTAGCGGGCTTCTACGAGCAGTACTTC. As protein: CASSPGLAGFYEQYF.

About this clonotype itself: A much larger clonotype is one base distant, so this may be a read error. The gene calls are TRBV10-3 and TRBJ2-2; TRBD1 matches 8 bases. This CDR3 comprises 14 residues. In germline, CDR1 is ENHRY, CDR2 SYGVKD. The CDR3: CAISEGQGTEELFF. In nucleotides, the CDR3 is TGTGCCATCAGTGAGGGACAGGGCACCGAGGAGCTGTTTTTT.

In its sample, this clonotype ranks as medium-sized. This chain joins TRBV3-1 and TRBJ2-3; 7 bases line up with TRBD1. Germline V gene sequence: CDR1 LGHDT, CDR2 YNNKEL (reference sequence). Trimming removed 1 base from V and 4 bases from J; junction bases left unmatched: 8. The CDR3 totals 16 residues. CDR3 nucleotides: TGTGCCAGCAGCCAAGGACAGGGTTTATACGCAGATACGCAGTATTTT. Translating it yields CASSQGQGLYADTQYF.

Judged by abundance, this clonotype is medium-sized (0.01 to 0.1%). This rearrangement joins TRBV12-3 or TRBV12-4 to TRBJ1-4; no clear D. V gave up 1 base and J gave up 6 bases, with 3 bases separating them. The CDR3 contains 12 residues. Here the CDR3 reads CASSLGYEKLFF. The CDR3, as DNA: TGTGCCAGCAGTTTAGGGTATGAAAAACTGTTTTTT.

This clonotype has just one count. A single base separates this from a much larger clone, so it may be a read error. This chain connects TRBV28 to TRBJ1-2; D may be TRBD1 (5 bases). Germline CDR1 is MDHEN and CDR2 is SYDVKM. V shed 7 bases and J shed 8 bases, with 14 bases lying between them. There are 12 residues in the CDR3. The CDR3, as DNA: TGTGCCAGCACTAGGGTCTGGGGGGGCTACACCTTC. Translating gives CASTRVWGGYTF.

This clonotype came up a few times. The germline gene is not matched at one end of the junction; a read error may be the cause. The chain links TRBV20-1 to TRBJ1-1; no reliable D call. In germline, CDR1 is DFQATT, CDR2 SNEGSKA (reference sequence). This CDR3 is 15 amino acids long. CDR3 nucleotides: TGCAGTGCTAGGGTCTTCTTGGAACTTAACACTGAAGCTCTCTTT. It yields the protein CSARVFLELNTEALF.